This record looks at one TCR beta chain sequence and its context. Germline values: CDR1 SNHLY, CDR2 FYNNEI. Trimming removed 7 bases from V and 4 bases from J; junction bases left unmatched: 5. CDR3 length equals 14 residues. The Seattle patients, enrolled during active infection, were followed longitudinally. This sample stems from a study of blood T cell repertoires in COVID-19. About the study: Samples of COVID-19 (acute and convalescent) were obtained from the United States, Italy and Spain. Sources were T cells, B-cell-depleted T cells, or PBMCs; the material itself was cDNA or gDNA.

The method was immunoSEQ multiplex PCR; TCRdb's version includes in-frame clones alone and lacks a portion of them. The sample has 350,000 to 500,000 clones; around nine tenths are singletons. The sequencing input was peripheral blood. This chain joins TRBV2 and TRBJ2-1; 9 bases map to TRBD1. This receptor was obtained from a man younger than 35 with COVID-19, enrolled during active disease. The CDR3 protein is CASISGTGYNEQFF. CDR3 nucleotides: TGTGCCAGCATCTCGGGGACAGGGTACAATGAGCAGTTCTTC.